This TCR beta chain was retrieved from a study of T cells after yellow fever vaccination. This clonotype occurred many times. TCRdb re-called the 5' RACE reads with MiXCR, one entry per CDR3 protein. Of over 150,000 distinct CDR3 sequences in the sample, approximately 6.2% are singletons; the top ten hold less than 3.5%. This CDR3 is 13 amino acids long. CDR1 is LGHNA and CDR2 is YSLEER in the germline V gene. V shed 4 bases, J shed 6 bases, and the junction held 6 bases outside the gene matches. Source: CD4+ T cells sorted from PBMCs, taken on the day of the first yellow fever vaccination. The V gene is TRBV4-3, the J gene TRBJ2-7, with 7 bases that match TRBD1. The clonotype originates from a man in his late teens or twenties who received the YFV17D yellow fever vaccine. The CDR3 region is CASSPISGGEQYF. CDR3 bases: TGCGCCAGCAGCCCGATCTCAGGGGGCGAGCAGTACTTC.